This T cell receptor (beta chain) was found in a study of T cell repertoires in cytomegalovirus infection. With 5 bases clipped from V and 5 bases from J, the junction kept 8 bases outside the gene matches. CDR3 length: 16 amino acids. Per the germline V gene, CDR1 is SGHAT and CDR2 is FQDESV (reference sequence). MiXCR, applied by TCRdb to the reads, yields one record per CDR3 protein. This sample has about 500,000 distinct CDR3 sequences; 30% to 35% occur once, and the top ten carry roughly a sixth. Study results and caveats: In two of eight donors, the top clonotype was HLA-C-restricted CMV-specific.

In its sample, this clonotype was seen a few times. The antigen remains undetermined. The input for sequencing was cultured PBMCs, taken from culture after CMV antigen stimulation. The chain recombines TRBV11-1 with TRBJ2-3; 12 bases agree with TRBD1. The source of this sequence is a human donor in good health (CMV status not recorded). Some clones in this sample may be carry-over from other donors' samples. The CDR3 DNA sequence: TGTGCCAGCAGCCCCGTACGGGACAGGGGGCAAGATACGCAGTATTTT. Translated, it gives CASSPVRDRGQDTQYF. Full variable domain (remainder filled in from reference TRBV11-1 and TRBJ2-3): EAEVAQSPRYKITEKSQAVAFWCDPISGHATLYWYRQILGQGPELLVQFQDESVVDDSQLPKDRFSAERLKGVDSTLKIQPAELGDSAMYLCASSPVRDRGQDTQYFGPGTRLTVL.